This T cell receptor (beta chain) was found in a study of shared clonotypes between healthy human individuals (dated by TCRdb to about 2020). About the investigation overall: A couple of women and a few men aged 18 to 49 years were included in the cohort. Between about 0.94 and 8.9 billion PBMCs per donor were obtained by leukapheresis. To estimate repertoire size and how much clonotypes are shared between individuals, the study performed deep sequencing of blood TCR repertoires from about 5 healthy adults. For each donor, three plates each were used for CD4 naive and CD4 memory, two plates were used for CD8 naive, and one plate was used for CD8 memory. Libraries were prepared and TCR repertoires were sequenced by different laboratories using diverse techniques, in order to increase sequencing depth and limit assay-specific biases.

From the cysteine up to the phenylalanine, the CDR3 has a length of 13 residues. Of all the DNA, just the CDR3 is kept, 39 bases in frame from base 1. CDR1 MGHDK and CDR2 SYGVNS were looked up in the germline V gene. A distance of 9 bases separates the germline ends of V and J, which lose 3 bases and 3 bases respectively. Turning to this clone: Its antigen has not been determined. Per-nucleotide qualities are absent, and no much larger clonotype sits a single base away.

CD8 naive samples were CD45RO-negative cells positively selected for CCR7, giving a CD45RA+CCR7+ population that excluded TemRA cells. Donors were healthy HIV-negative adults with no recently reported acute infections or vaccinations. Every donor was a Caucasian adult living in Nashville, Tennessee, USA. Blood was obtained by leukapheresis, after which PBMCs were separated by Ficoll-Histopaque density gradient centrifugation and cryopreserved in liquid nitrogen vapor phase. Analytical flow cytometry was used to check the purity and quantity of each magnetically sorted T cell population. Each sorted fraction had its genomic DNA isolated and then quantified by UV absorbance on a Nanodrop 2000c. TCR CDR3 regions were amplified from genomic DNA by multiplex PCR using the deep immunoSEQ assay. Extracted genomic DNA from each cell subset was distributed evenly across all wells of several immunoSEQ 96-well plates, and each plate was treated as a replicate. For sorted subsets, each replicate PCR was loaded with approximately 190 ng genomic DNA, equivalent to about 30,000 T cell genomes. Purified libraries were quantified with a Qubit 3.0 fluorometer, sized on a Bioanalyzer 2100, and re-quantified with the KAPA Library Quantification kit. A separate single-read 150-cycle Illumina NextSeq 550 flow cell was used to sequence each immunoSEQ 96-well plate. The source study handled its data this way. Because the immunoSEQ output held only junctional sequences and lacked quality scores, the filtering could not match the filtering applied to full-length reads. To assign V/J genes and CDR3, sequences were annotated using PyIR, a Python wrapper for IgBLAST v1.9, with IMGT germline references. Reads were removed for weak V/J assignments (E-value above 1e-6), missing CDR3, stop codons, out-of-frame junctions, or ambiguous translated residues. A V3J clonotype was defined by an identical inferred V gene, J gene, and CDR3 amino acid sequence. The percentage overlap between two repertoires was calculated by dividing the number of shared unique clonotypes by the size of the smaller repertoire. RTK rarefaction, the Chao1 estimator, and Recon v2.1 estimates of unobserved clonotypes were used to assess repertoire richness. For all TCRbeta clonotypes obtained by the gDNA method from four donors, generation probabilities were computed with OLGA. TCRdb provides this immuneACCESS table in a form limited to in-frame rearrangements. Some clones are lacking; in checked studies, under half of them reflect an unresolved V gene, and why the rest are absent is not known. V, J and clone size are taken as reported in that table, and D and trimming were inferred from the DNA itself. For this sample the table gives fewer than 1 million clones, of which around 96% were detected only once. Over 0.2% of the sample is in the top ten clones.

What the research found in general, with its limitations: Sampling was restricted to blood, and TCR repertoires in tissues likely differ from the TCR repertoires found in blood. Clonotypes shared by all four sorted-subset donors showed higher generation probabilities than non-shared clonotypes. Estimated clonotype richness was generally larger for naive than for memory subsets. Incomplete sequencing was indicated by rarefaction of sorted-subset datasets, despite the large sequencing depth. Because the study included only a small number of donors, the genetic and exposure-history diversity represented was limited. Based on pairwise subsampling, the degree of clonotype sharing among donors was expected to be affected by sequencing depth. Across a handful of donors, roughly 5% of naive CD4, around 3.5% of naive CD8, 2.3% of memory CD4, and 0.4% to 0.45% of memory CD8 clonotypes were shared.

Sequenced: naive CD8+ T cells sorted from blood. According to the study, the label for this sample's cell subset or site signals: CD45RA+CCR7+. This clonotype was sampled from a man aged 30 to 39 in good health. The chain couples TRBV25-1 to TRBJ2-7; the D segment could be TRBD1, given 5 matching bases. The CDR3 protein sequence reads: CASSDRANYEQYF. The base sequence is TGTGCCAGCAGTGACAGGGCCAACTACGAGCAGTACTTC.